The clone carrying this TCR beta chain was detected many times. Its antigen is not known. The protocol was immunoSEQ multiplex PCR, while the TCRdb copy is restricted to in-frame clones and leaves out a portion. The sample includes about 340,000 clones, 70% to 75% of them seen just once. The V gene's germline CDR1 is SGDLS and CDR2 YYNGEE. The CDR3 spans 17 residues. V lost 4 bases and J lost 2; bases outside the gene matches: 13. The sample originates from a study of shared clonotypes between healthy human individuals. About the research overall: Per donor, three plates held CD4 naive cells, three held CD4 memory, two held CD8 naive and one held CD8 memory.

Findings and limits, study-wide: The study found lower generation probabilities in non-shared clonotypes than in those shared by all four donors. Rarefaction showed that sequencing of sorted subsets was incomplete (despite large depth). Richness estimates generally favored naive over memory subsets.

This sequence was found in a man aged 30-40 years in good health. The chain recombines TRBV9 with TRBJ2-3; the match to TRBD2 covers 7 bases. Material: memory CD4+ T cells sorted from blood. Subset given: CD45RA-negative fraction. As DNA, the CDR3 is TGTGCCAGCAGCTTTAGCGGGTCCGGGCCCTACACAGATACGCAGTATTTT. Its translation: CASSFSGSGPYTDTQYF.